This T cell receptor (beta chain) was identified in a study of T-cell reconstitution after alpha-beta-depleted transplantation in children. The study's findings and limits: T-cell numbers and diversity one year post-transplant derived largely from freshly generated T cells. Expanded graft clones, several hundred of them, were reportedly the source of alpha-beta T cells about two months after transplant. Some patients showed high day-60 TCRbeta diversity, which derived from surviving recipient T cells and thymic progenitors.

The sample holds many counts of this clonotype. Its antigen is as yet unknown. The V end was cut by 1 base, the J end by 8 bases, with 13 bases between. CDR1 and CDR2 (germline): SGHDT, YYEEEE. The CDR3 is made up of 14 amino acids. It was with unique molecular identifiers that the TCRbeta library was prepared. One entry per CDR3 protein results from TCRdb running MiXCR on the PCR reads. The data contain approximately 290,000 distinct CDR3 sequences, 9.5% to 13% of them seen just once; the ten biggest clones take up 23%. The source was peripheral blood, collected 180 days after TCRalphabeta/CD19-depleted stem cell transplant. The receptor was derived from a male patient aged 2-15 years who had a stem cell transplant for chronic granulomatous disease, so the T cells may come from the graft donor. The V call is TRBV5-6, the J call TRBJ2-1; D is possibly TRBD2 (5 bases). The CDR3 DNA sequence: TGTGCCAGCAGCTTGTGGTCGGGGTTTGATGAGCAGTTCTTC. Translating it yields CASSLWSGFDEQFF.